Shown below are 22 T cell receptor beta chains from a single sample sequenced in a study of beta chain features in type 1 diabetes. Expressed TCRB transcripts were sequenced because the entire RNA isolate underwent reverse transcription. Measured with immunoSEQ multiplex PCR; TCRdb has only the in-frame clones, and not every one. The sample gives 350,000 to 400,000 clones, about 15% of which show up once; approximately 0.02% is in the top ten. The sequencing input was naive CD4+ T cells from blood. These receptors originate from a woman aged 18-29 years in good health.

The gene calls are TRBV15 and TRBJ2-1; D uncertain. The CDR3 runs to 15 residues. Germline loops: CDR1 LNHNV, CDR2 YYDKDF (reference sequence). The V end lost 0 bases, the J end lost 0 bases, and 6 bases lay between the germline ends. DNA for the CDR3: TGTGCCACCAGCAGAGATCCGAGCTCCTACAATGAGCAGTTCTTC. This translates into CATSRDPSSYNEQFF.

The V gene is TRBV6-6, the J gene TRBJ2-4, with TRBD2 identical over 7 bases. The germline gives CDR1 MNHNY, CDR2 SVGAGI (reference sequence). J gave up 8 bases and V 7 bases, and 8 bases lay outside the gene matches. CDR3 length: 13 residues. This chain's CDR3 is CASTQDGRYIQYF. CDR3 bases: TGTGCCAGCACCCAGGACGGGAGGTACATTCAGTACTTC.

The V gene is TRBV11-3, the J gene TRBJ2-1; 8 nucleotides align to TRBD2. Germline V gene lookup returns CDR1 SGHNT and CDR2 YENEEA. The CDR3 is made up of 16 amino acids. Trimming removed 5 bases from V and 8 bases from J; junction bases left unmatched: 14. Here the CDR3 DNA reads TGTGCCAGCAGCCCCCGTAGTAGCGGGGTATGGGATGAGCAGTTCTTC. As protein: CASSPRSSGVWDEQFF.

This clone occurred a few times. The V call is TRBV30, the J call TRBJ1-2, with TRBD1 matching 8 bases. CDR3 length equals 14 residues. V dropped 2 bases and J dropped 4; count of bases not matched to a gene: 6. The germline V gene has CDR1 GTSNPN and CDR2 SVGIG (reference sequence). CDR3 loop: CAWSTRGQAYGYTF. Written as DNA, the CDR3 is TGTGCCTGGAGTACCAGGGGACAGGCCTATGGCTACACCTTC.

This clone was seen more than once but under ten times. V gene TRBV18 combines with J gene TRBJ2-7; 7 nucleotides match TRBD2. Looked up from germline, CDR1 is KGHSH and CDR2 is LQKENI. The CDR3 runs 14 residues. Unmatched junction bases numbered 9, after V lost 3 bases and J lost 7 bases. In DNA form, the CDR3 reads TGTGCCAGCTCACCGGCGGGAGAATCGGGTGAGCAGTACTTC. This gives the protein CASSPAGESGEQYF.

This clone has only a few counts. The rearrangement joins TRBV6-6 to TRBJ2-7, with a possible D match to TRBD2 (5 bases). The V and J ends lost 2 bases and 3 bases respectively, with 8 bases between them. The CDR3 totals 13 residues. Germline V gene data show CDR1 as MNHNY and CDR2 as SVGAGI (reference sequence). CDR3 residues: CASSYQADYEQYF. The CDR3 DNA is TGTGCCAGCAGTTACCAAGCGGACTACGAGCAGTACTTC.

J is TRBJ2-2 and V is TRBV30; D remains ambiguous. V lost 7 bases and J lost 0, with 12 bases in between. CDR1 is GTSNPN, CDR2 SVGIG, per germline (reference sequence). The CDR3 totals 14 residues. CDR3 coding DNA: TGTGCCTCCGCCCAGTTTTCGAACACCGGGGAGCTGTTTTTT. Amino acids: CASAQFSNTGELFF.

This clone was seen a few times. The chain links TRBV14 to TRBJ1-2; the D is unclear. The germline V gene has CDR1 SGHDN and CDR2 FVKESK. The V end was cut by 0 bases, the J end by 7 bases, with 12 bases between. The CDR3 sequence is 14 residues long. The CDR3 nucleotides read TGTGCCAGCAGCCAAGATTTGTCGGCGGGTGGCTACACCTTC. Encoded protein: CASSQDLSAGGYTF. The full variable domain, completed using reference TRBV14 and TRBJ1-2, is EAGVTQFPSHSVIEKGQTVTLRCDPISGHDNLYWYRRVMGKEIKFLLHFVKESKQDESGMPNNRFLAERTGGTYSTLKVQPAELEDSGVYFCASSQDLSAGGYTFGSGTRLTVV.

This clone was counted only a few times. This chain joins TRBV27 and TRBJ2-3; no firm D call. This CDR3 has 14 residues. Trimming took 6 bases from V and 4 from J, leaving 14 bases between them. The V gene's germline CDR1 is MNHEY and CDR2 SMNVEV (reference sequence). The CDR3 DNA sequence: TGTGCCAGCAGAACTTTTGGGCCGGCAGATACGCAGTATTTT. Protein: CASRTFGPADTQYF.

CDR3 loop: CAWWTSGRAAQYF. Written as DNA, the CDR3 is TGTGCCTGGTGGACTAGCGGGAGAGCGGCCCAGTACTTC. This rearrangement joins TRBV30 to TRBJ2-5; 13 bases agree with TRBD2. The CDR3 totals 13 residues. Germline trimming cut 5 bases from V and 9 bases from J; bases unmatched to any gene: 6. The germline gives CDR1 GTSNPN, CDR2 SVGIG (reference sequence).

Only a few counts were recorded for this clone. The genes are TRBV29-1 and TRBJ1-2; D perhaps matches TRBD1 (5 bases). There are 12 residues in the CDR3. Trimming shortened V by 7 bases and J by 5 bases, and 14 bases separated the two germline ends. The germline V gene encodes CDR1 SQVTM and CDR2 ANQGSEA. CDR3 sequence reads: CSDINQGYGYTF. CDR3 nucleotides: TGCAGCGATATAAATCAGGGATATGGCTACACCTTC.

A few counts support this clone. This rearrangement joins TRBV28 to TRBJ2-3, with TRBD2 matching over 10 bases. V gave up 5 bases and J gave up 1 base; unmatched junction bases: 9. This CDR3 has 17 amino acids. In germline, CDR1 is MDHEN, CDR2 SYDVKM. CDR3 coding DNA: TGTGCCAGCAGTACGCAACTAGGGACTAGCGGCACAGATACGCAGTATTTT. This translates into CASSTQLGTSGTDTQYF.

In this sample, this clone turned up once. The chain employs TRBV18 and TRBJ2-3; D is perhaps TRBD1 (5 bases). CDR1 and CDR2 (germline): KGHSH, LQKENI. Trimming took 2 bases from V and 3 from J, leaving 18 bases between them. This CDR3 is 17 amino acids long. The CDR3 is CASSPGLSGQITDTQYF. CDR3 nucleotide sequence: TGTGCCAGCTCACCAGGGCTCTCCGGACAAATTACAGATACGCAGTATTTT.

This clone was seen more than once but under ten times. The V and J genes are TRBV27 and TRBJ2-3; D not certain. V was cut by 6 bases and J by 1 base, with 11 bases left in between. The germline V gene has CDR1 MNHEY and CDR2 SMNVEV (reference sequence). This CDR3 comprises 14 residues. The CDR3 sequence is CASSFFPRTDTQYF. CDR3 coding DNA: TGTGCCAGCAGCTTTTTCCCCCGCACAGATACGCAGTATTTT.

This clone was seen a handful of times. The CDR3 DNA sequence: TGTGCCAGCAGTTACTCGGGGGGGAGAGAGACCCAGTACTTC. Translation gives CASSYSGGRETQYF. The rearrangement links TRBV6-5 to TRBJ2-5; 7 bases align to TRBD2. The germline V gene encodes CDR1 MNHEY and CDR2 SVGAGI. CDR3 length: 14 amino acids. The junction had 2 bases not matched to a gene; V was cut back by 0 bases and J by 4 bases.

This clone was detected only a few times. The V and J genes are TRBV5-1 and TRBJ1-5; TRBD1 matches at 8 bases. CDR3 length: 14 amino acids. V trimming: 4 bases; J trimming: 7 bases; junction bases outside the gene matches: 7. CDR1 is SGHRS and CDR2 is YFSETQ in the germline V gene. The CDR3 DNA sequence: TGCGCCAGCAGCCCCCAGGGGGCTGGGCAGCCCCAGCATTTT. Its protein product is CASSPQGAGQPQHF.

This clone was seen a handful of times. The chain is built from TRBV27 and TRBJ2-5; D not resolved. V lost 2 bases, J lost 5 bases, and 6 bases lay in between. Per the germline V gene, CDR1 is MNHEY and CDR2 is SMNVEV (reference sequence). The CDR3 sequence is 12 residues long. The CDR3 DNA reads TGTGCCAGCAGTTTACCCGGGGAGACCCAGTACTTC. Translation gives CASSLPGETQYF.

The table lists this clone with a few counts. This rearrangement joins TRBV7-6 to TRBJ1-1; 7 bases fit TRBD1. V gave up 6 bases and J gave up 8 bases; unmatched junction bases: 9. The CDR3 has 13 amino acids. CDR1 and CDR2 from the germline V gene are SGHVS and FNYEAQ. The CDR3 DNA reads as TGTGCCAGCAGTCAAGACCGGGACAGAGAAGCTTTCTTT. Protein product: CASSQDRDREAFF. Complete variable domain (other parts from reference TRBV7-6 and TRBJ1-1): GAGVSQSPRYKVTKRGQDVALRCDPISGHVSLYWYRQALGQGPEFLTYFNYEAQQDKSGLPNDRFSAERPEGSISTLTIQRTEQRDSAMYRCASSQDRDREAFFGQGTRLTVV.

The chain has TRBV5-1 and TRBJ1-2; D possibly corresponds to TRBD1 (6 bases). Germline V gene lookup returns CDR1 SGHRS and CDR2 YFSETQ. V was shortened by 3 bases and J by 6 bases, with 9 bases between the two germline ends. CDR3 length: 12 residues. The CDR3 reads CASSSDRHGYTF. CDR3 coding DNA: TGCGCCAGCAGCTCTGACAGGCATGGCTACACCTTC. Using reference TRBV5-1 and TRBJ1-2 for the parts outside the CDR3, the full variable domain is KAGVTQTPRYLIKTRGQQVTLSCSPISGHRSVSWYQQTPGQGLQFLFEYFSETQRNKGNFPGRFSGRQFSNSRSEMNVSTLELGDSALYLCASSSDRHGYTFGSGTRLTVV.

There are a few counts of this clone. Additional DNA sequences in this sample encode the identical CDR3. The chain combines TRBV30 with TRBJ2-7; D might be TRBD1 (6 bases). Germline CDR1 GTSNPN, CDR2 SVGIG (reference sequence). V lost 0 bases and J 4 bases, leaving 7 bases between the germline ends. The length of the CDR3 is 12 residues. CDR3 in DNA: TGTGCCTGGAGTGTACAGGGATACGAGCAGTACTTC. Its translation: CAWSVQGYEQYF.

This clone occurred a few times. The chain combines TRBV9 with TRBJ2-5; tentatively, D is TRBD2 (6 bases). V was trimmed by 6 bases and J by 6 bases, leaving 15 bases between them. This CDR3 region has 13 residues. CDR1 SGDLS and CDR2 YYNGEE come from the germline V gene. The CDR3 here is CASNQGGIKTQYF. The CDR3 DNA reads TGTGCCAGCAATCAAGGCGGGATTAAGACCCAGTACTTC. Full variable domain (missing parts from reference TRBV9 and TRBJ2-5): DSGVTQTPKHLITATGQRVTLRCSPRSGDLSVYWYQQSLDQGLQFLIQYYNGEERAKGNILERFSAQQFPDLHSELNLSSLELGDSALYFCASNQGGIKTQYFGPGTRLLVL.

This clone was detected only a few times. The rearrangement uses TRBV7-2 and TRBJ2-5; possible D gene TRBD1, 5 bases. CDR1 and CDR2 from the germline V gene are SGHTA and FQGNSA. V lost 1 base and J lost 0, with 9 bases in between. The CDR3 length is 15 residues. CDR3 coding DNA: TGTGCCAGCAGCTTAGGCGGACACCACCAAGAGACCCAGTACTTC. Residues: CASSLGGHHQETQYF.